The clone carrying this TCR beta chain was picked up one time. Its antigen is unidentified. Sorted T cells were CFSE-labeled and cultured four to five days with allogeneic regulatory or mature dendritic cells at 1:10. FACS sorted CD4+ or CD8+ T cells into CD45RA+ naive and CD45RO+ memory. V trimming: 7 bases; J trimming: 6 bases; junction bases outside the gene matches: 8. The germline V gene encodes CDR1 SGHTA and CDR2 FQGNSA. The CDR3 runs 14 residues. The data stem from a study of regulatory dendritic cells for organ transplantation. For the study at large: Monocytes received vitamin D3 on days 0 and 4, IL-10 on day 4.

The assay was immunoSEQ multiplex PCR, and TCRdb's table has in-frame clones only and misses some. The profile shows about 11,000 clones, roughly 70% of them singletons. The sequence was obtained from a human donor in good health. The sequenced material came from memory CD4+ T cells from blood cultured with regulatory dendritic cells. The subset is: CD45RO+ memory T cells. This sequence joins TRBV7-2 and TRBJ1-2, with 10 bases matching TRBD1. The CDR3: CASTTGTGDHGYTF. In DNA, the CDR3 is TGTGCCAGCACCACTGGGACAGGGGATCATGGCTACACCTTC.